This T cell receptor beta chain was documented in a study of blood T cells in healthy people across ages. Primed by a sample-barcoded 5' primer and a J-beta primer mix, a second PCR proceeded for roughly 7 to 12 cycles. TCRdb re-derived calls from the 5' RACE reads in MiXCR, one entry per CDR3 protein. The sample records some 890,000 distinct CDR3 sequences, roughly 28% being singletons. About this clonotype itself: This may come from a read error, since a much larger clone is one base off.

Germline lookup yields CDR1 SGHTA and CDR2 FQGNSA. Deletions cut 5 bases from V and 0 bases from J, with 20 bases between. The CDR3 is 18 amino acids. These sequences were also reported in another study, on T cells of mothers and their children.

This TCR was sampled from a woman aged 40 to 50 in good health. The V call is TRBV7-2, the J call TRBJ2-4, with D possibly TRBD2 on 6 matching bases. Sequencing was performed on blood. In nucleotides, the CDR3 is TGTGCCAGCAGCGGACCCCGTGGGGGGAACATAGCCAAAAACATTCAGTACTTC. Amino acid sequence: CASSGPRGGNIAKNIQYF.